A few counts support the clone carrying this T cell receptor beta chain. This record comes from a study of beta chain features in type 1 diabetes. The trim removed 6 bases at V and 3 bases at J, leaving 4 bases unmatched. Germline values: CDR1 ENHRY, CDR2 SYGVKD. The CDR3 has 15 residues. Every bit of the isolated RNA underwent reverse transcription, so sequencing read expressed TCRB transcripts. Method: immunoSEQ multiplex PCR; TCRdb's copy keeps in-frame clones and lacks some. The table includes approximately 300,000 clones, 9.5% to 12% detected once. The sequenced sample was naive CD4+ T cells from blood. The chain carries TRBV10-3 and TRBJ2-2, with TRBD1 matching over 10 bases. This receptor was identified in a woman in her twenties or thirties in good health. CDR3 DNA sequence: TGTGCCATCAGCGGAGGGACAGGGGACACCGGGGAGCTGTTTTTT. It yields the protein CAISGGTGDTGELFF.